This is a list of T cell receptor beta chains from one sample in a study of cytotoxic CD8 clonotypes in ibrutinib-treated CLL. Clones were read by immunoSEQ multiplex PCR, and TCRdb kept only the in-frame ones, dropping some. The table has hundreds of thousands of clones, 75% to 80% seen once. The material was PBMCs, obtained after 12 months of ibrutinib treatment. The receptor set was obtained from a human donor with chronic lymphocytic leukemia. Each CDR3 is given with its conserved first and last residue. Fields, in order: CDR3 protein, CDR3 DNA, clone size, D gene, J gene, CDR3 length, V gene. D genes are given only for firm matches. Not all rows give a size; the values are once, few, many and, for expanded clones, a class.

CDR3 protein: CASIPLGGQGKNTEAFF
CDR3 DNA: TGTGCCAGCATCCCGCTGGGGGGACAGGGTAAGAATACTGAAGCTTTCTTT
clone size: .
D gene: TRBD1
J gene: TRBJ1-1
CDR3 length: 17
V gene: TRBV7-6

CDR3 protein: CAWSVKATYEQYF
CDR3 DNA: TGTGCCTGGAGTGTAAAGGCCACCTACGAGCAGTACTTC
clone size: .
D gene: .
J gene: TRBJ2-7
CDR3 length: 13
V gene: TRBV30

CDR3 protein: CASSQVPGRTSTDTQYF
CDR3 DNA: TGCGCCAGCAGCCAAGTCCCCGGCAGGACCTCCACAGATACGCAGTATTTT
clone size: once
D gene: .
J gene: TRBJ2-3
CDR3 length: 17
V gene: TRBV4-1

CDR3 protein: CASSESTSGRAYTGELFF
CDR3 DNA: TGCGCCAGCAGTGAGTCGACTAGCGGGAGGGCTTACACCGGGGAGCTGTTTTTT
clone size: many
D gene: TRBD2
J gene: TRBJ2-2
CDR3 length: 18
V gene: TRBV10-1

CDR3 protein: CSATPSQTQYF
CDR3 DNA: TGCAGCGCCACCCCGTCCCAGACCCAGTACTTC
clone size: .
D gene: .
J gene: TRBJ2-5
CDR3 length: 11
V gene: TRBV20-1

CDR3 protein: CASSYPGRGRQPQHF
CDR3 DNA: TGTGCCAGCAGTTACCCCGGGAGGGGGCGGCAGCCCCAGCATTTT
clone size: few
D gene: TRBD1
J gene: TRBJ1-5
CDR3 length: 15
V gene: TRBV28

CDR3 protein: CASSERNTIYF
CDR3 DNA: TGTGCCAGCAGTGAAAGAAACACCATATATTTT
clone size: .
D gene: .
J gene: TRBJ1-3
CDR3 length: 11
V gene: TRBV25-1

CDR3 protein: CASSLQDRPTYEQYF
CDR3 DNA: TGTGCCAGTAGCCTTCAAGACAGGCCGACTTACGAGCAGTACTTC
clone size: .
D gene: .
J gene: TRBJ2-7
CDR3 length: 15
V gene: TRBV19

CDR3 protein: CAWRGPANYGYTF
CDR3 DNA: TGTGCCTGGAGAGGACCAGCTAACTATGGCTACACCTTC
clone size: few
D gene: .
J gene: TRBJ1-2
CDR3 length: 13
V gene: TRBV30

CDR3 protein: CASSISPNEQYF
CDR3 DNA: TGCGCCAGCAGTATTTCTCCCAACGAGCAGTACTTC
clone size: .
D gene: .
J gene: TRBJ2-7
CDR3 length: 12
V gene: TRBV10-2

CDR3 protein: CARSPGPGQASRGYF
CDR3 DNA: TGTGCCAGAAGTCCCGGACCGGGACAGGCCTCCCGGGGGTATTTT
clone size: .
D gene: TRBD1
J gene: TRBJ1-3
CDR3 length: 15
V gene: TRBV5-3

CDR3 protein: CASSSFTSSRRRGQYF
CDR3 DNA: TGTGCCAGCAGCTCATTTACTAGCAGCCGCCGTCGGGGCCAGTACTTC
clone size: .
D gene: .
J gene: TRBJ2-5
CDR3 length: 16
V gene: TRBV13

CDR3 protein: CAISESNVGAGQYF
CDR3 DNA: TGTGCCATCAGTGAGTCGAATGTGGGCGCAGGGCAGTACTTC
clone size: .
D gene: .
J gene: TRBJ2-7
CDR3 length: 14
V gene: TRBV10-3

CDR3 protein: CAISESSGPLEDTQYF
CDR3 DNA: TGTGCCATCAGTGAGTCGAGCGGCCCGCTCGAGGATACGCAGTATTTT
clone size: .
D gene: .
J gene: TRBJ2-3
CDR3 length: 16
V gene: TRBV10-3

CDR3 protein: CASRQGPTDTQYF
CDR3 DNA: TGTGCCAGTAGACAGGGCCCCACAGATACGCAGTATTTT
clone size: .
D gene: .
J gene: TRBJ2-3
CDR3 length: 13
V gene: TRBV19

CDR3 protein: CSVDRGRETQYF
CDR3 DNA: TGCAGCGTTGACAGGGGGCGGGAGACCCAGTACTTC
clone size: .
D gene: TRBD1
J gene: TRBJ2-5
CDR3 length: 12
V gene: TRBV29-1

CDR3 protein: CASSSGTSGNQYF
CDR3 DNA: TGTGCCAGCAGCTCCGGGACTTCAGGAAATCAGTACTTC
clone size: .
D gene: .
J gene: TRBJ2-7
CDR3 length: 13
V gene: TRBV7-9

CDR3 protein: CASSPGAYEQYF
CDR3 DNA: TGTGCCAGCAGTCCGGGAGCCTACGAGCAGTACTTC
clone size: .
D gene: .
J gene: TRBJ2-7
CDR3 length: 12
V gene: TRBV2